Below are 20 T cell receptor beta chains sequenced from a single sample in a study of blood T cell repertoires in COVID-19. The assay was immunoSEQ multiplex PCR, and TCRdb's table has in-frame clones only and misses some. The data show 150,000 to 200,000 clones, 70% to 90% seen once. The sequenced sample consisted of peripheral blood. Every receptor here comes from a woman aged 80 or over with COVID-19, enrolled during active disease.

The V and J genes are TRBV6-5 and TRBJ1-1, with D perhaps matching TRBD1 (6 bases). CDR1 is MNHEY and CDR2 is SVGAGI in the germline V gene. V was cut by 6 bases and J by 5 bases, with 19 bases left in between. The CDR3 totals 15 residues. This CDR3 is CASSPSLGGGTEAFF. CDR3 sequence (DNA): TGTGCCAGCAGCCCAAGTTTAGGGGGAGGGACTGAAGCTTTCTTT.

The V and J genes are TRBV5-6 and TRBJ1-6; 10 bases align to TRBD1. This CDR3 is built from 15 residues. Unmatched junction bases numbered 1, after V lost 0 bases and J lost 7 bases. The germline V gene has CDR1 SGHDT and CDR2 YYEEEE. CDR3 in amino acids: CASSLGQGANSPLHF. DNA of the CDR3: TGTGCCAGCAGCTTGGGACAGGGGGCAAATTCACCCCTCCACTTT.

The chain is built from TRBV7-9 and TRBJ2-7, with a tentative D call TRBD2 (5 bases). Trimming took 0 bases from V and 3 from J, leaving 6 bases between them. The germline V gene has CDR1 SEHNR and CDR2 FQNEAQ (reference sequence). The CDR3 has 13 residues. In DNA form, the CDR3 reads TGTGCCAGCAGCTTAGCCCGGGGCTACGAGCAGTACTTC. Its protein is CASSLARGYEQYF. Complete variable domain (other parts from reference TRBV7-9 and TRBJ2-7): DTGVSQNPRHKITKRGQNVTFRCDPISEHNRLYWYRQTLGQGPEFLTYFQNEAQLEKSRLLSDRFSAERPKGSFSTLEIQRTEQGDSAMYLCASSLARGYEQYFGPGTRLTVT.

This chain joins TRBV2 and TRBJ2-3, with TRBD2 identical over 15 bases. V lost 6 bases to trimming and J lost 1 base; unmatched junction nucleotides: 8. The CDR3 covers 18 residues. The germline V gene encodes CDR1 SNHLY and CDR2 FYNNEI. CDR3 nucleotide sequence: TGTGCCAGCAGAGTTCGGACTAGCGGGAGGGTGGGCACAGATACGCAGTATTTT. This sequence encodes CASRVRTSGRVGTDTQYF.

This chain connects TRBV9 to TRBJ2-3; 7 nucleotides align to TRBD1. V lost 4 bases to trimming and J lost 0 bases; unmatched junction nucleotides: 8. In germline, CDR1 is SGDLS, CDR2 YYNGEE. CDR3 length: 16 amino acids. CDR3 sequence: CASSPRDSPSTDTQYF. As DNA, the CDR3 is TGTGCCAGCAGCCCCCGGGACAGCCCAAGCACAGATACGCAGTATTTT. Full variable domain (remainder filled in from reference TRBV9 and TRBJ2-3): DSGVTQTPKHLITATGQRVTLRCSPRSGDLSVYWYQQSLDQGLQFLIQYYNGEERAKGNILERFSAQQFPDLHSELNLSSLELGDSALYFCASSPRDSPSTDTQYFGPGTRLTVL.

The rearrangement joins TRBV5-1 to TRBJ2-5, with 11 bases aligning to TRBD2. The germline V gene encodes CDR1 SGHRS and CDR2 YFSETQ. V shed 4 bases and J 2 bases; nucleotides not matched to a gene: 4. The CDR3 totals 15 residues. This CDR3 reads CASSVLAGAQETQYF. As DNA, the CDR3 is TGCGCCAGCAGCGTACTAGCGGGGGCACAAGAGACCCAGTACTTC.

This chain links TRBV5-4 with TRBJ1-6, with TRBD1 identical over 10 bases. This CDR3 is 14 amino acids long. Germline V gene sequence: CDR1 SGHNT, CDR2 YYREEE (reference sequence). The V gene end was trimmed by 4 bases and the J gene end by 9 bases; junction bases not matched to a gene: 4. The CDR3 here is CASSDRGPGSPLHF. Here the CDR3 DNA reads TGTGCCAGCAGCGACAGGGGGCCGGGTTCACCCCTCCACTTT.

The V and J genes are TRBV29-1 and TRBJ2-1; D is unresolved. The V and J ends lost 8 bases and 1 base respectively, with 12 bases between them. The CDR3 runs 13 residues. Germline V gene lookup returns CDR1 SQVTM and CDR2 ANQGSEA. In nucleotides, the CDR3 is TGCAGCTCCCAACGTGCGTCCTACAATGAGCAGTTCTTC. This translates into CSSQRASYNEQFF.

In this sample, this clone turned up a few times. Other DNA sequences within the sample encode an identical CDR3. The V call is TRBV7-2, the J call TRBJ2-7; 9 positions agree with TRBD1. Germline assignment: CDR1 SGHTA and CDR2 FQGNSA. The CDR3 is made up of 14 amino acids. V was pared by 8 bases and J by 4 bases, with 9 bases of the junction left unmatched. The CDR3 protein is CASSPPGQGYEQYF. CDR3 nucleotides: TGTGCCAGCTCTCCTCCGGGACAGGGTTACGAGCAGTACTTC.

The J gene is TRBJ2-7, the V gene TRBV3-1 (or the pseudogene TRBV3-2); 7 bases align to TRBD1. V was clipped by 0 bases and J by 5 bases; unmatched bases: 4. Germline V lookup: CDR1 LGHDT, CDR2 YNNKEL (reference sequence). The length of the CDR3 is 14 residues. As DNA, the CDR3 is TGTGCCAGCAGCCAAGAACAGGGGAGTAACGAGCAGTACTTC. As protein: CASSQEQGSNEQYF.

V and J are TRBV4-2 and TRBJ2-7; 7 nucleotides line up with TRBD2. Germline CDR1 and CDR2: LGHNA and YNFKEQ. The CDR3 extends over 16 amino acids. J gave up 2 bases and V 6 bases, and 13 bases lay outside the gene matches. The CDR3 coding sequence is TGTGCCAGCAGTCTTTTATTGGGCGGGAGCCCCTACGAGCAGTACTTC. This codes for CASSLLLGGSPYEQYF.

The J gene is TRBJ2-5, the V gene TRBV7-2; D is ambiguous. The CDR3 extends over 11 amino acids. The V end lost 4 bases, the J end lost 5 bases, and 5 bases lay between the germline ends. Germline CDR1 SGHTA, CDR2 FQGNSA. CDR3 nucleotides: TGTGCCAGCAGCTCCGTGGAGACCCAGTACTTC. Protein sequence: CASSSVETQYF.

The chain links TRBV14 to TRBJ2-1; 8 nucleotides agree with TRBD2. Trimming cost V 4 bases and J 11 bases; bases outside gene matches: 13. The CDR3 spans 15 residues. Germline-derived CDR1 and CDR2 are SGHDN and FVKESK. The CDR3 reads CASSPPGSGSRQQFF. CDR3 DNA: TGTGCCAGCAGCCCACCGGGGAGCGGGAGTAGGCAGCAGTTCTTC.

This chain uses TRBV2 with TRBJ2-3; a possible D gene is TRBD2 (8 bases). Per germline, CDR1 SNHLY and CDR2 FYNNEI. This CDR3 has 13 amino acids. V was pared by 11 bases and J by 6 bases, with 18 bases between. CDR3 in amino acids: CAYRTSRGDTQYF. The CDR3 nucleotides read TGTGCCTATAGGACTAGCAGGGGGGATACGCAGTATTTT.

The chain couples TRBV10-3 to TRBJ2-3; 7 bases are a match to TRBD2. Germline CDR1 is ENHRY and CDR2 is SYGVKD. Germline trimming cut 10 bases from V and 1 base from J; bases unmatched to any gene: 8. The CDR3 consists of 14 residues. In DNA form, the CDR3 reads TGTGCCACTCGGGGGGACCGAGGCACAGATACGCAGTATTTT. Its protein is CATRGDRGTDTQYF.

The J gene is TRBJ2-1, the V gene TRBV27; 7 bases fit TRBD1. After removal of 3 bases from V and 2 bases from J, the junction contained 10 bases not matched to a gene. CDR3 length equals 17 residues. Germline-derived CDR1 and CDR2 are MNHEY and SMNVEV (reference sequence). The CDR3 sequence is CASSFDSRGITYNEQFF. The DNA of the CDR3 is TGTGCCAGCAGTTTCGACAGCAGGGGGATCACCTACAATGAGCAGTTCTTC.

The chain couples TRBV5-1 to TRBJ1-5; D perhaps matches TRBD1 (5 bases). CDR1 is SGHRS, CDR2 YFSETQ, per germline. Trimming removed 2 bases from V and 3 bases from J, with 9 bases in between. The CDR3 is 14 amino acids. The CDR3 here is CASSFDSFNQPQHF. The CDR3 nucleotides are TGCGCCAGCAGCTTCGACAGTTTCAATCAGCCCCAGCATTTT.

Details on this clone: Different DNA sequences within this sample yield the same CDR3. This chain uses TRBV2 with TRBJ2-3; 8 bases are shared with TRBD2. J lost 8 bases, V lost 1 base, and 14 bases had no gene match. This CDR3 region has 17 residues. Germline CDR1 and CDR2: SNHLY and FYNNEI. DNA for the CDR3: TGTGCCAGCAGTGAAGGGGTTCTAGCGGGCCCGGCGGCTACGCAGTATTTT. Its translation: CASSEGVLAGPAATQYF.

The rearrangement uses TRBV7-9 and TRBJ2-7; unclear D gene. V was clipped by 0 bases and J by 7 bases, with 7 bases between them. There are 12 residues in the CDR3. CDR1 SEHNR and CDR2 FQNEAQ come from the germline V gene (reference sequence). The CDR3 is CASSLAGEEQYF. In DNA, the CDR3 is TGTGCCAGCAGCTTAGCGGGCGAGGAGCAGTACTTC.

V gene TRBV7-8 combines with J gene TRBJ1-2, with TRBD1 identical over 7 bases. Per the germline V gene, CDR1 is SGHVS and CDR2 is FQNEAQ. Trimming cost V 5 bases and J 4 bases; bases outside gene matches: 16. The CDR3 extends over 17 amino acids. The CDR3: CASSASTRTGDLYGYTF. CDR3 in DNA: TGTGCCAGCAGCGCCTCCACCAGGACAGGCGACCTCTATGGCTACACCTTC.